The clone carrying this T cell receptor beta chain has at least ten counts. This sample was taken from a study of T cells in Graves' hyperthyroidism and ophthalmopathy. Hyperthyroidism, newly diagnosed and lasting under 2 months, affected patients aged 18 to 65. It was uncontrolled infection, other autoimmune disease, pregnancy or lactation that excluded patients. TCR beta CDR3 regions were amplified from RNA. The HTBI primer set was used in a first-round RT-PCR of the TCR CDR3. MiXCR, run by TCRdb on the multiplex PCR reads, gives a single entry per CDR3 protein. The sample contains 450,000 to 650,000 distinct CDR3 sequences, roughly 20% of which appear only once. CDR3 length: 11 residues. Trimming removed 6 bases from V and 11 bases from J, with 16 bases in between. Germline V gives CDR1 DFQATT, CDR2 SNEGSKA (reference sequence).

This TCR was recovered from a man between 18 and 35 years old with Graves' hyperthyroidism. V gene TRBV20-1 combines with J gene TRBJ1-1; D possibly corresponds to TRBD1 (5 bases). Sequences were obtained from blood. This CDR3 is CSASTGGWAFF. The DNA for the CDR3 is TGCAGTGCCTCCACGGGGGGATGGGCTTTCTTT.